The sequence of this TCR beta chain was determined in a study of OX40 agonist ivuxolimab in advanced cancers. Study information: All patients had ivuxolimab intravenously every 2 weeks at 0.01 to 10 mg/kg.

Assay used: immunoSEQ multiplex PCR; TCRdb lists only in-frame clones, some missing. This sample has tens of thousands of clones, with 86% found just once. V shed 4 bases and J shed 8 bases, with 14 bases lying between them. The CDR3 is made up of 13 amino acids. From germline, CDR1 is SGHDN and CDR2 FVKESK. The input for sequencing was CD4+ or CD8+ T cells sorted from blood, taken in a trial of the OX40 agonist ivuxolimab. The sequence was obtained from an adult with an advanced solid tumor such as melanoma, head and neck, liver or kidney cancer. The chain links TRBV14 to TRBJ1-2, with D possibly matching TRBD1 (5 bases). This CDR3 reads CASSPRQGDGYTF. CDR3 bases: TGTGCCAGCAGCCCCCGGCAGGGCGACGGCTACACCTTC.